This T cell receptor (beta chain) was obtained from a study of blood T cell repertoires in COVID-19. Study details: The samples span acute and convalescent COVID-19 from the United States, Italy and Spain. Sources were T cells, B-cell-depleted T cells, or PBMCs; the material itself was cDNA or gDNA.

Per the authors' pipeline: Counts of nucleated cells, estimated from reference gene primer amplification, were obtained. The method was immunoSEQ multiplex PCR; TCRdb's version includes in-frame clones alone and lacks a portion of them. The V and J calls and the clone size are those of that table, but D and trimming were determined from the DNA. The sample holds about 61,000 clones, about 90% seen once. The CDR3 contains 16 residues. Per germline, CDR1 SGHDT and CDR2 YYEEEE. With V trimmed by 3 bases and J by 3 bases, 11 bases remained unmatched. This chain links TRBV5-6 with TRBJ1-2, with 7 bases matching TRBD1. Sequenced input: peripheral blood. This TCR derives from a woman between 50 and 59 years old with active or convalescent COVID-19. The CDR3 bases are TGTGCCAGCAGCTCAACTGAAACAGGGGTTCACTATGGCTACACCTTC. Protein sequence: CASSSTETGVHYGYTF.